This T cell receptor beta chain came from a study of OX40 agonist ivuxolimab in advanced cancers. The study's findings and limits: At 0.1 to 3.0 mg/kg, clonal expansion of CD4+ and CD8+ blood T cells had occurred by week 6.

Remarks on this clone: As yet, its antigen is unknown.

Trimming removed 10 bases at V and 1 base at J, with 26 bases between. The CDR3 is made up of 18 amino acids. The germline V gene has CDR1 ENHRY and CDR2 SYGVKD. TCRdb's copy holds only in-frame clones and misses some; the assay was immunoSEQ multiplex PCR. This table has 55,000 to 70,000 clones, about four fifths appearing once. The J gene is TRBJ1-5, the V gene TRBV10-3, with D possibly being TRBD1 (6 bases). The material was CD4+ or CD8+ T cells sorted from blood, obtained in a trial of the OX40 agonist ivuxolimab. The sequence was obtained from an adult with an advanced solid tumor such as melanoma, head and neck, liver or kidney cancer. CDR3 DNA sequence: TGTGCCACTAAGGCGGGGGCAGGGGTTGGTTTGAGCAATCAGCCCCAGCATTTT. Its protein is CATKAGAGVGLSNQPQHF.